These 28 T cell receptor beta chains were sequenced from one sample in a study of graft-versus-host responses after intestinal transplantation. These receptors' targets are unknown. Sequencing used immunoSEQ multiplex PCR; TCRdb keeps in-frame clones, though not all of them. This sample yields 70,000 to 95,000 clones, of which approximately 92% are seen a single time; less than 1.5% belongs to the top ten. Material: unstimulated CD8+ T cells sorted from spleen or lymph node cells, obtained before transplant. These receptors were taken from a human donor who was the organ donor for an intestinal transplant.

The table lists this clone with a count of one. This chain uses TRBV29-1 with TRBJ2-1; unclear D gene. Germline assignment: CDR1 SQVTM and CDR2 ANQGSEA. Trimming left V 0 bases short and J 6 bases short, with 15 bases between. This CDR3 is built from 15 residues. CDR3 amino acids: CSVEERSRGGNEQFF. CDR3 bases: TGCAGCGTTGAAGAGAGGTCTAGAGGTGGCAATGAGCAGTTCTTC.

This chain uses TRBV7-9 with TRBJ2-7; TRBD1 matches 7 bases. The V segment lost 5 bases and the J segment 9 bases; nucleotides outside the gene matches: 19. Germline assignment: CDR1 SEHNR and CDR2 FQNEAQ (reference sequence). CDR3 length: 16 residues. The CDR3 region has the DNA TGTGCCAGCAGCGCCGGCCAGGGTAAGGGGGCTACAGGGCAGTACTTC. Translation gives CASSAGQGKGATGQYF.

The table lists this clone with a count of one. The chain joins TRBV19 to TRBJ2-1, with 7 bases that match TRBD2. Germline V lookup: CDR1 LNHDA, CDR2 SQIVND (reference sequence). CDR3 length: 20 residues. V lost 3 bases, J lost 6 bases, and 23 bases stayed unmatched. This CDR3 is CASSIRPSGRWRGIGNEQFF. The CDR3 DNA follows: TGTGCCAGTAGTATCCGTCCCTCAGGCCGGTGGCGGGGGATCGGCAATGAGCAGTTCTTC.

This chain joins TRBV29-1 and TRBJ2-3, with D unclear. This CDR3 has 10 amino acids. Trimming took 5 bases from V and 7 from J, leaving 7 bases between them. Per the germline V gene, CDR1 is SQVTM and CDR2 is ANQGSEA. The CDR3 sequence is CSVNDNTQYF. The CDR3 DNA reads as TGCAGCGTTAACGACAATACGCAGTATTTT.

V and J are TRBV28 and TRBJ2-3, with 9 bases lining up with TRBD2. Germline CDR1 MDHEN, CDR2 SYDVKM. The CDR3 length is 16 residues. After removal of 6 bases from V and 6 bases from J, the junction contained 13 bases not matched to a gene. CDR3 loop: CASRQLPGLAPDTQYF. Written as DNA, the CDR3 is TGTGCCAGCAGACAACTTCCGGGACTAGCTCCCGATACGCAGTATTTT.

The chain recombines TRBV4-1 with TRBJ1-3; D unclear. The CDR3 is 16 amino acids. Between the trimmed V and J ends, which lost 3 bases and 1 base, there was a span of 13 bases. Germline V gene data show CDR1 as MGHRA and CDR2 as YSYEKL. This chain's CDR3 is CASSQDFDGSGNTIYF. DNA for the CDR3: TGCGCCAGCAGCCAGGACTTCGATGGATCTGGAAACACCATATATTTT.

V is TRBV2 and J is TRBJ1-2; D is unclear. The germline CDR1 and CDR2 sequences are SNHLY and FYNNEI. The CDR3 is 14 amino acids. The V end was cut by 6 bases, the J end by 4 bases, with 15 bases between. CDR3: CASRNRGVLYGYTF. In DNA, the CDR3 is TGTGCCAGCAGGAACCGCGGCGTCCTCTATGGCTACACCTTC.

This clone came up a few times. The gene calls are TRBV10-1 and TRBJ2-1; 10 bases match TRBD1. J gave up 13 bases and V 6 bases, and 6 bases lay outside the gene matches. This CDR3 has 12 amino acids. From germline, CDR1 is WNHNN and CDR2 SYGVQD (reference sequence). The DNA of the CDR3 is TGCGCCAGCAGATCGGACAGGGGGATACAGTTCTTC. This sequence encodes CASRSDRGIQFF.

This clone was detected once. The chain couples TRBV10-3 to TRBJ2-7, with TRBD1 matching 8 bases. The CDR3 totals 16 residues. CDR1 ENHRY and CDR2 SYGVKD come from the germline V gene. The junction had 10 bases not matched to a gene; V was cut back by 2 bases and J by 4 bases. The CDR3 DNA reads as TGTGCCATCAGTGAGAACTCTAGGACAGGGAATTACGAGCAGTACTTC. It encodes CAISENSRTGNYEQYF.

The V and J genes are TRBV4-3 and TRBJ1-4, with D perhaps TRBD1 (5 bases). Per germline, CDR1 LGHNA and CDR2 YSLEER. The CDR3 totals 15 residues. V was cut by 0 bases and J by 6 bases, with 11 bases left in between. The CDR3 coding sequence is TGCGCCAGCAGCCAAGACAGTAGCAGGGATGAAAAACTGTTTTTT. Residues: CASSQDSSRDEKLFF.

V gene TRBV7-3 combines with J gene TRBJ2-3; 12 nucleotides match TRBD2. The trim removed 2 bases at V and 1 base at J, leaving 1 base unmatched. Germline V gene data show CDR1 as SGHTA and CDR2 as FQGTGA. The CDR3 length is 16 residues. CDR3 in DNA: TGTGCCAGCAGCTTACTAGCGGGGGGGCGCACAGATACGCAGTATTTT. Amino acid sequence: CASSLLAGGRTDTQYF.

Only a few counts were recorded for this clone. The chain carries TRBV6-5 and TRBJ1-2; a possible D gene is TRBD1 (5 bases). Trimming took off 2 bases at V and 3 bases at J, with 10 bases between the two ends. This CDR3 spans 14 amino acids. CDR1 is MNHEY, CDR2 SVGAGI, per germline. CDR3 amino acids: CASSYQGAHYGYTF. Here the CDR3 DNA reads TGTGCCAGCAGTTACCAGGGTGCGCACTATGGCTACACCTTC.

This clone has only one observation. The J gene is TRBJ2-7, the V gene TRBV13; a weak D match, TRBD1 (5 bases). Germline values: CDR1 PRHDT, CDR2 FYEKMQ (reference sequence). The CDR3 sequence is 16 residues long. Trimming stripped 5 bases from V and 0 bases from J, with 17 bases between. CDR3 nucleotide sequence: TGTGCCAGCAGCAAAAACAGGAATTCGTACTCCTACGAGCAGTACTTC. As protein: CASSKNRNSYSYEQYF.

The chain employs TRBV30 and TRBJ1-5; no clear D. V was trimmed by 3 bases and J by 3 bases, leaving 12 bases between them. The CDR3 runs to 14 residues. Germline CDR1 reads GTSNPN; CDR2 reads SVGIG (reference sequence). The CDR3 DNA is TGTGCCTGGAGCGTCGGGGTCCTCAATCAGCCCCAGCATTTT. Translating gives CAWSVGVLNQPQHF.

Details on this clone: The junction departs from germline at one end; a sequencing error may be responsible. The rearrangement links TRBV4-1 to TRBJ2-5; D may be TRBD2 (5 bases). Germline V gene data show CDR1 as MGHRA and CDR2 as YSYEKL. This CDR3 comprises 13 residues. CDR3 in DNA: TGCGCCAGCAGCTGGACTGGGCAAGAGAACCAGTACTTC. Amino acid sequence: CASSWTGQENQYF.

The CDR3, as DNA: TGTGCCAGCAGTTACATTTCCCGGGACTACTACAACTACGAGCAGTACTTC. Its translation: CASSYISRDYYNYEQYF. V and J are TRBV27 and TRBJ2-7; 7 bases match TRBD2. CDR3 size: 17 residues. Germline lookup yields CDR1 MNHEY and CDR2 SMNVEV (reference sequence). The junction had 15 bases not matched to a gene; V was cut back by 4 bases and J by 3 bases.

The CDR3 nucleotides are TGTGCCAGCAGCGGAGGAAGCAGGGGACCTGAATCCTATAATTCACCCCTCCACTTT. It is translated as CASSGGSRGPESYNSPLHF. The chain is built from TRBV9 and TRBJ1-6, with D possibly being TRBD1 (6 bases). Per germline, CDR1 SGDLS and CDR2 YYNGEE. V lost 3 bases and J 1 base, leaving 20 bases between the germline ends. The CDR3 totals 19 residues.

The rearrangement links TRBV4-1 to TRBJ2-7, with D perhaps TRBD2 (6 bases). Trimming took 4 bases from V and 3 from J, leaving 13 bases between them. The CDR3 covers 14 residues. Germline assignment: CDR1 MGHRA and CDR2 YSYEKL. The CDR3 nucleotides are TGCGCCAGCAGCCTGCGTCCCGGGGGCTACGAGCAGTACTTC. It encodes CASSLRPGGYEQYF.

V and J are TRBV7-9 and TRBJ2-5; 9 nucleotides match TRBD2. Losses at the gene ends were 5 bases for V and 4 bases for J; bases not matched to a gene: 5. The CDR3 totals 14 residues. CDR1 is SEHNR, CDR2 FQNEAQ, per germline (reference sequence). CDR3 nucleotides: TGTGCCAGCAGCAAAGCGGGAGGCCCAGAGACCCAGTACTTC. As protein: CASSKAGGPETQYF.

The rearrangement links TRBV4-3 to TRBJ2-5; TRBD2 is a possible D gene (5 bases). Trimming removed 1 base at V and 2 bases at J, with 11 bases between. CDR1 LGHNA and CDR2 YSLEER come from the germline V gene. The CDR3 consists of 15 residues. The CDR3 sequence is CASSQGIASQETQYF. The CDR3 region has the DNA TGCGCCAGCAGCCAAGGCATAGCGTCTCAAGAGACCCAGTACTTC.

The chain recombines TRBV27 with TRBJ2-7; the D gene is possibly TRBD1 (6 bases). CDR1 is MNHEY, CDR2 SMNVEV, per germline (reference sequence). V dropped 4 bases and J dropped 0 bases, with 10 bases sitting between them. The CDR3 is made up of 14 amino acids. In DNA, the CDR3 is TGTGCCAGCAGTTCATCAGGGGACTCCTACGAGCAGTACTTC. It specifies CASSSSGDSYEQYF.

J is TRBJ2-4 and V is TRBV29-1; 12 bases are shared with TRBD2. There are 12 residues in the CDR3. Germline CDR1 reads SQVTM; CDR2 reads ANQGSEA. CDR3 coding DNA: TGCCTTCTAGCGGGAGGGCCGCACATTCAGTACTTC. This translates into CLLAGGPHIQYF.

The gene calls are TRBV18 and TRBJ1-2; possibly TRBD1 for D (6 bases). V was clipped by 3 bases and J by 0 bases, with 14 bases between them. In germline, CDR1 is KGHSH, CDR2 LQKENI. This CDR3 is built from 16 residues. CDR3 sequence: CASSPVGGLTNYGYTF. For the CDR3, the DNA is TGTGCCAGCTCACCGGTGGGGGGGCTGACTAACTATGGCTACACCTTC.

This clone turned up a few times. V gene TRBV4-1 combines with J gene TRBJ1-6; D is possibly TRBD1 (5 bases). CDR3 length: 14 amino acids. Trimming took off 4 bases at V and 12 bases at J, with 16 bases between the two ends. The germline V gene encodes CDR1 MGHRA and CDR2 YSYEKL. CDR3 region: CASSPWTKVRPLHF. The DNA for the CDR3 is TGCGCCAGCAGCCCCTGGACAAAGGTTCGACCCCTCCACTTT.

The chain recombines TRBV15 with TRBJ2-5; D might be TRBD2 (5 bases). The CDR3 is 15 amino acids. Germline loops: CDR1 LNHNV, CDR2 YYDKDF (reference sequence). V was shortened by 0 bases and J by 1 base, with 9 bases between the two germline ends. The CDR3 region is CATSREGSAQETQYF. CDR3 sequence (DNA): TGTGCCACCAGCAGAGAAGGGAGCGCCCAAGAGACCCAGTACTTC.

The gene calls are TRBV27 and TRBJ2-2, with 10 bases fitting TRBD2. Germline V lookup: CDR1 MNHEY, CDR2 SMNVEV (reference sequence). J gave up 5 bases and V 5 bases, and 8 bases lay outside the gene matches. The CDR3 runs 16 residues. As DNA, the CDR3 is TGTGCCAGCAGTCCCCAAAAGCGGGAGGGGACCGGGGAGCTGTTTTTT. Protein product: CASSPQKREGTGELFF.

V and J are TRBV30 and TRBJ1-1, with D possibly matching TRBD1 (6 bases). The CDR3 is made up of 17 amino acids. Trimming stripped 5 bases from V and 3 bases from J, with 25 bases between. From germline, CDR1 is GTSNPN and CDR2 SVGIG (reference sequence). In nucleotides, the CDR3 is TGTGCCTGGGTGGGGGTACAGGGACGGATAGTCGACACTGAAGCTTTCTTT. Encoded protein: CAWVGVQGRIVDTEAFF.

This chain connects TRBV5-1 to TRBJ2-7; D is ambiguous. The V gene lost 4 bases and the J gene lost 2 bases, with 10 bases spanning the gap. This CDR3 comprises 13 residues. Germline CDR1 SGHRS, CDR2 YFSETQ. The CDR3 region has the DNA TGCGCCAGCAGCGTCAGTACCGCCTACGAGCAGTACTTC. Its translation: CASSVSTAYEQYF.